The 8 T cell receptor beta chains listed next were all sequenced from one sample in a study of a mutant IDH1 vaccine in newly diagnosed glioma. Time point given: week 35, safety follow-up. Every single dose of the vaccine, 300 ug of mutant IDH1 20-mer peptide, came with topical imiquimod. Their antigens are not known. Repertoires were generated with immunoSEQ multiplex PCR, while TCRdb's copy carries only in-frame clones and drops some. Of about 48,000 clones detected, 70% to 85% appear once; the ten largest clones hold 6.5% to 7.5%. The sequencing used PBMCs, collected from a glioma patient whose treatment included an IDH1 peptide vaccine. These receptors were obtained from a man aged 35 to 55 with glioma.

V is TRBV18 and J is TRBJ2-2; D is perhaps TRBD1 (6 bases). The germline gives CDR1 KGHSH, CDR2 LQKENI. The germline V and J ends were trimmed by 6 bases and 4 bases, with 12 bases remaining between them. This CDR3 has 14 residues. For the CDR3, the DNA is TGTGCCAGCTCCCTAGACAGGCTCACCGGGGAGCTGTTTTTT. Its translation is CASSLDRLTGELFF. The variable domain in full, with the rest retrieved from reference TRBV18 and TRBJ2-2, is NAGVMQNPRHLVRRRGQEARLRCSPMKGHSHVYWYRQLPEEGLKFMVYLQKENIIDESGMPKERFSAEFPKEGPSILRIQQVVRGDSAAYFCASSLDRLTGELFFGEGSRLTVL.

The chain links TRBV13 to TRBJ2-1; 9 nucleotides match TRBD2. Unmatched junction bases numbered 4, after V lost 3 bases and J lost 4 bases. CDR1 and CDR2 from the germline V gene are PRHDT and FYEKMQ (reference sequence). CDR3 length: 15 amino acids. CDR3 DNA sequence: TGTGCCAGCAGCTTGGCGGGGGGGCCTTACAATGAGCAGTTCTTC. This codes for CASSLAGGPYNEQFF.

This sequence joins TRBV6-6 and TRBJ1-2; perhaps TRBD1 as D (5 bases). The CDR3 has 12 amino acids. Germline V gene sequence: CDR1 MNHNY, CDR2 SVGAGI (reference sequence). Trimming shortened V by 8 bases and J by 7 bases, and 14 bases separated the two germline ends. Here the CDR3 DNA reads TGTGCCAGCTTAAGGCAGGGTGCTGGCTACACCTTC. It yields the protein CASLRQGAGYTF.

The CDR3 coding sequence is TGTGCCAGTCGGCGGGGGGGCAGTAGCGATGAGCAGTTCTTC. This encodes CASRRGGSSDEQFF. The V and J genes are TRBV5-4 and TRBJ2-1; 9 bases fit TRBD2. V lost 8 bases and J lost 8; bases outside the gene matches: 11. Per germline, CDR1 SGHNT and CDR2 YYREEE (reference sequence). The CDR3 runs to 14 residues.

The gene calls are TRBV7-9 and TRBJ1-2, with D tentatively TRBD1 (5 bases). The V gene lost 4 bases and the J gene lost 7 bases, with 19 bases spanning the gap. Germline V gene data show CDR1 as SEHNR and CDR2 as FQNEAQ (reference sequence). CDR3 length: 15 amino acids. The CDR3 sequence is CASSSPGFVWGGYTF. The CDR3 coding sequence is TGTGCCAGCAGCTCCCCAGGGTTCGTCTGGGGTGGCTACACCTTC.

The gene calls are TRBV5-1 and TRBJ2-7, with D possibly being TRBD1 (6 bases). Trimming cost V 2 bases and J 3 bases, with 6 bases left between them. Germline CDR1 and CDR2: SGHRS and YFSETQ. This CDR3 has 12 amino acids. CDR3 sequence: CASSFRGYEQYF. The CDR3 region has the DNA TGCGCCAGCAGCTTCAGGGGCTACGAGCAGTACTTC.

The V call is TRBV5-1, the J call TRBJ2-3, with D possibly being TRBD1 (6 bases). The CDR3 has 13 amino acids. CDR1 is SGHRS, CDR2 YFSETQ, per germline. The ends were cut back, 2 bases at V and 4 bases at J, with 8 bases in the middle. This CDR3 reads CASSLQGSDTQYF. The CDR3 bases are TGCGCCAGCAGCTTACAGGGATCAGATACGCAGTATTTT.

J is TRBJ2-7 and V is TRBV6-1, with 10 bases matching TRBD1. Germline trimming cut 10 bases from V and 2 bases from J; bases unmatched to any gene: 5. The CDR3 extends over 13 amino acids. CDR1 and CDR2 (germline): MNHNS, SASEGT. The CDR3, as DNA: TGTGCCACCAGGACAGGGGGAGCCTACGAGCAGTACTTC. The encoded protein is CATRTGGAYEQYF.